The sequence of this T cell receptor (beta chain) was determined in a study of tumor-infiltrating lymphocytes in oesophageal squamous cell carcinoma. A few counts support this clonotype. It is likely a read error, because the conserved phenylalanine at the end of the CDR3 is missing. The limits of the CDR3 on the DNA are not certain, so only TCRdb's listed CDR3 is given. The CDR3 numbers 13 amino acids, ends counted. Germline lookup yields CDR1 SGHTA and CDR2 FQGNSA. TCRdb reanalysed the PCR reads using MiXCR and keeps one entry per CDR3 protein. The table has about 20,000 distinct CDR3 sequences, 35% to 50% seen once.

The material sequenced was normal esophageal tissue next to the tumor. This receptor was obtained from a male donor with esophageal squamous cell carcinoma. The rearrangement joins TRBV7-2 to TRBJ2-1; the table's D gene call, TRBD2, was not cross checked with the DNA. This CDR3 is CASSLYSPLHFGN.